This T cell receptor (beta chain) was captured in a study of human T cells and chemical hapten exposure. Study as a whole: The study lasted approximately 26 weeks, and patients were dosed weekly with diphenylcyclopropenone on the scalp throughout. Variability of per-sample TCR yields stemmed mainly from small differences in pooled library volume.

The time point is: patch test 1, 2 weeks after DPC sensitization. Stated treatment: therapeutic diphenylcyclopropenone sensitization with weekly scalp DPC. One entry per CDR3 protein, called by TCRdb with MiXCR from the RACE reads. This sample carries about 120,000 distinct CDR3 sequences, approximately 13% of them seen once, and the ten largest clones take about 0.9%. This TCR was recovered from a man younger than 30 with alopecia areata. Some clones in this sample may be carry-over from other donors' samples. The material sequenced was whole blood, taken in connection with sensitization to the hapten diphenylcyclopropenone (DPC).

The CDR3 DNA is TGTGCCAGTAGGAAGGGGAACTCCTACGAGCAGTACTTC. Its translation is CASRKGNSYEQYF. The chain carries TRBV19 and TRBJ2-7; possibly TRBD1 for D (5 bases). The CDR3 sequence is 13 residues long. V shed 6 bases and J shed 0 bases, with 9 bases lying between them. In germline, CDR1 is LNHDA, CDR2 SQIVND (reference sequence).